This T cell receptor beta chain originates from a study of blood T cell repertoires in COVID-19. The wider study: There were acute and convalescent COVID-19 samples, and they came from the United States, Italy and Spain. From T cells, B-cell-depleted T cells, or PBMCs came the material, which was cDNA or gDNA.

Unmatched junction bases numbered 5, after V lost 5 bases and J lost 2 bases. The CDR3 is 16 amino acids. Germline CDR1 and CDR2: LGHDT and YNNKEL (reference sequence). During active infection, Seattle patients enrolled and were then monitored through disease. As processed by the authors: Reference gene primer amplification gave nucleated cell count estimates. Measured with immunoSEQ multiplex PCR; TCRdb has only the in-frame clones, and not every one. The D gene and trimming were derived from the DNA, and the V and J assignments and clone size from that table. Among about 160,000 clones listed, 70% to 90% were seen once.

The receptor was isolated from a woman aged 45-65 years with COVID-19, enrolled during active disease. The sequenced sample consisted of peripheral blood. This sequence joins TRBV3-1 (or the pseudogene TRBV3-2) and TRBJ2-3; 12 positions agree with TRBD2. CDR3 sequence: CASSSLAGGITDTQYF. The CDR3 DNA follows: TGTGCCAGCAGCTCCCTAGCGGGGGGGATCACAGATACGCAGTATTTT.